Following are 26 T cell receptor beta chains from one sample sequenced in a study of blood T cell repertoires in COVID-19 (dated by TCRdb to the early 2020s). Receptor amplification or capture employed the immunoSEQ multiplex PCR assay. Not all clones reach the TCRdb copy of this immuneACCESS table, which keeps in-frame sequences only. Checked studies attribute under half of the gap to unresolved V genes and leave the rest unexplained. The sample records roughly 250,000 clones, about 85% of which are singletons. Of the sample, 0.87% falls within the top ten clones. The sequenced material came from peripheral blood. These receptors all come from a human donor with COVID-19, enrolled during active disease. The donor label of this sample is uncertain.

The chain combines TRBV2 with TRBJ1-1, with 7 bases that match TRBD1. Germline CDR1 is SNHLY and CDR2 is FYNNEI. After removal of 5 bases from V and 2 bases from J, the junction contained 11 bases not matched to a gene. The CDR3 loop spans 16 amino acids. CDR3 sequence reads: CASSTLWTGLNTEAFF. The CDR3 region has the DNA TGTGCCAGCAGTACCTTATGGACAGGCCTAAACACTGAAGCTTTCTTT.

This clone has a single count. The CDR3 region has the DNA TGTGCCACCAGTGACCCCGGACTAGCGGGAGCTGATGAGACCCAGTACTTC. Its protein product is CATSDPGLAGADETQYF. This chain connects TRBV24-1 to TRBJ2-5; TRBD2 aligns across 13 bases. Germline V gene lookup returns CDR1 KGHDR and CDR2 SFDVKD. CDR3 length equals 17 residues. V dropped 4 bases and J dropped 5; count of bases not matched to a gene: 9.

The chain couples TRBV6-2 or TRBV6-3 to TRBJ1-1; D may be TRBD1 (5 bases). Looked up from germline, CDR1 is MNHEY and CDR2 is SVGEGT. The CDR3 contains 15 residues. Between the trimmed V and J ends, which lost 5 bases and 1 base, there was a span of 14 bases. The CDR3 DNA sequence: TGTGCCAGCAGTCGAATTCCTCAGGGGAACACTGAAGCTTTCTTT. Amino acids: CASSRIPQGNTEAFF.

CDR3: CASSHRDWRGAEAFF. The CDR3 nucleotides read TGTGCCAGCAGCCACCGGGACTGGCGAGGCGCTGAAGCTTTCTTT. The gene calls are TRBV6-5 and TRBJ1-1; tentatively, D is TRBD1 (5 bases). The CDR3 has 15 amino acids. Trimming shortened V by 6 bases and J by 6 bases, and 20 bases separated the two germline ends. Germline assignment: CDR1 MNHEY and CDR2 SVGAGI.

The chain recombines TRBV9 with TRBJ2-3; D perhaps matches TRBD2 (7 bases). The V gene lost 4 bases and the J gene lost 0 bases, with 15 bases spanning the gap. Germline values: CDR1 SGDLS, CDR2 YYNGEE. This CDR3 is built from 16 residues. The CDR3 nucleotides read TGTGCCAGCAGCCCCCGGGCGGGGGCTAGCACAGATACGCAGTATTTT. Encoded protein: CASSPRAGASTDTQYF.

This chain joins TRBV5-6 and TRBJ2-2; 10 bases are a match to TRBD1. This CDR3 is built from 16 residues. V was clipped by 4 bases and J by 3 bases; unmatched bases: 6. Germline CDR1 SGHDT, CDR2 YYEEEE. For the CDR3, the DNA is TGTGCCAGCAGCACAGGGACAGGGGTCGACACCGGGGAGCTGTTTTTT. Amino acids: CASSTGTGVDTGELFF.

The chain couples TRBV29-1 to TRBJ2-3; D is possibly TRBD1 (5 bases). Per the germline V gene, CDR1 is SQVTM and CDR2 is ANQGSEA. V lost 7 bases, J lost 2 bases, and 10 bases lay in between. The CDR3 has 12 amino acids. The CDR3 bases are TGCAGCGCTTCGGACAACACAGATACGCAGTATTTT. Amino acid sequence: CSASDNTDTQYF.

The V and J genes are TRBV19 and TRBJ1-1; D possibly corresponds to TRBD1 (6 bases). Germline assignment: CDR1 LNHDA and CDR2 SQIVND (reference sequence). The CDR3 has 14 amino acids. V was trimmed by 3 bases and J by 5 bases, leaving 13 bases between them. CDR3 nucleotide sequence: TGTGCCAGTAGTATGACGGGGGGCATGACTGAAGCTTTCTTT. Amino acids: CASSMTGGMTEAFF.

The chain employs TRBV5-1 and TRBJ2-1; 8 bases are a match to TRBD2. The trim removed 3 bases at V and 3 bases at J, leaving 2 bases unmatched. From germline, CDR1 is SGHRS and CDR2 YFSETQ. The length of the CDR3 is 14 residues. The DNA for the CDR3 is TGCGCCAGCAGCTGGGGACTAGACTACAATGAGCAGTTCTTC. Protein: CASSWGLDYNEQFF.

CDR3 sequence: CASSIWALEGETQYF. Written as DNA, the CDR3 is TGTGCCAGTAGTATCTGGGCGCTCGAGGGAGAGACCCAGTACTTC. The chain combines TRBV19 with TRBJ2-5; D might be TRBD2 (5 bases). With 3 bases removed from V and 4 bases from J, the gap between germline ends came to 15 bases. CDR1 and CDR2 from the germline V gene are LNHDA and SQIVND (reference sequence). CDR3 length: 15 amino acids.

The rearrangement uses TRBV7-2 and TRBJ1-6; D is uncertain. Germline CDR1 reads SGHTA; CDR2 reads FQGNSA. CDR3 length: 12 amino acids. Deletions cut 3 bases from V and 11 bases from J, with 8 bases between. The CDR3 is CASSFDTPPLHF. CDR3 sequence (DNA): TGTGCCAGCAGCTTCGACACCCCACCCCTCCACTTT. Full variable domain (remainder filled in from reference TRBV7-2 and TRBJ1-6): GAGVSQSPSNKVTEKGKDVELRCDPISGHTALYWYRQSLGQGLEFLIYFQGNSAPDKSGLPSDRFSAERTGGSVSTLTIQRTQQEDSAVYLCASSFDTPPLHFGNGTRLTVT.

The CDR3 here is CSVRQGANQPQHF. CDR3 in DNA: TGCAGCGTTCGACAGGGGGCGAATCAGCCCCAGCATTTT. This chain uses TRBV29-1 with TRBJ1-5; 10 nucleotides agree with TRBD1. From germline, CDR1 is SQVTM and CDR2 ANQGSEA. The ends lost 5 bases at V and 4 bases at J; junction bases unmatched: 2. This CDR3 has 13 residues.

CDR3 DNA sequence: TGTGCCAGCAGGGGACAGGCAACCTCCAATCAGCCCCAGCATTTT. This encodes CASRGQATSNQPQHF. V gene TRBV6-5 combines with J gene TRBJ1-5; 8 bases are shared with TRBD1. In germline, CDR1 is MNHEY, CDR2 SVGAGI. The CDR3 consists of 15 residues. With V trimmed by 6 bases and J by 3 bases, 7 bases remained unmatched.

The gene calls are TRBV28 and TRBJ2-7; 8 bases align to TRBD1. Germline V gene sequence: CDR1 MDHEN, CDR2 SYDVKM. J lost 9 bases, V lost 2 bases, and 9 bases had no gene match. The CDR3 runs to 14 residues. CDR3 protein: CASSLPGTGKRQYF. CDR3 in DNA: TGTGCCAGCAGTTTACCGGGGACAGGTAAAAGGCAGTACTTC.

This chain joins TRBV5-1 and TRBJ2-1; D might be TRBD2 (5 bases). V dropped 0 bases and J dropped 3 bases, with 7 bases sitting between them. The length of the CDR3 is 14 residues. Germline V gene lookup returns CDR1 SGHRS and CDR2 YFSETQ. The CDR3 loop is CASSLGGVYNEQFF. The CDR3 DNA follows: TGCGCCAGCAGCTTGGGGGGAGTCTACAATGAGCAGTTCTTC.

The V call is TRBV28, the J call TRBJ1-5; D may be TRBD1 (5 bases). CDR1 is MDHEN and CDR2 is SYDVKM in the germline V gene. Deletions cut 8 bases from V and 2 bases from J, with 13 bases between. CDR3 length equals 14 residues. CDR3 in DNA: TGTGCCAGCCAGGGTTCAGGCGGCAATCAGCCCCAGCATTTT. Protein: CASQGSGGNQPQHF.

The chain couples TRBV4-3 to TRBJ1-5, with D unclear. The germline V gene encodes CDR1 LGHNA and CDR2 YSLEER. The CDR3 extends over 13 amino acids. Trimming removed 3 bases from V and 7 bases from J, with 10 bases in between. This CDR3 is CASSQGREQPQHF. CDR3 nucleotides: TGCGCCAGCAGCCAGGGCCGGGAGCAGCCCCAGCATTTT.

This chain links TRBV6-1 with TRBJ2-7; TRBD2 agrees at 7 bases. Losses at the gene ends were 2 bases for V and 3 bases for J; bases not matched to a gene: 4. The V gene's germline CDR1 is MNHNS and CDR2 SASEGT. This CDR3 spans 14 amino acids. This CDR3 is CASSERASGYEQYF. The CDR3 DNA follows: TGTGCCAGCAGTGAAAGGGCTAGCGGCTACGAGCAGTACTTC.

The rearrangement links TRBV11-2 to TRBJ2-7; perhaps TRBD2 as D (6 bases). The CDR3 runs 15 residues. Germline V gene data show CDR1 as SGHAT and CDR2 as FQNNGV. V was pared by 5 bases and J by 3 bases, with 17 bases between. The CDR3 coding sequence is TGTGCCAGCAGCACCCAAGGGACTTATAGCTACGAGCAGTACTTC. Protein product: CASSTQGTYSYEQYF.

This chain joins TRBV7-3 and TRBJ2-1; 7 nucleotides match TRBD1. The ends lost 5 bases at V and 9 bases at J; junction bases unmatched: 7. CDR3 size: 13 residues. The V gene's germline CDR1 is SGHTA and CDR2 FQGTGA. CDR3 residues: CASSPGTAGEQFF. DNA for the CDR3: TGTGCCAGCAGCCCCGGGACAGCCGGTGAGCAGTTCTTC.

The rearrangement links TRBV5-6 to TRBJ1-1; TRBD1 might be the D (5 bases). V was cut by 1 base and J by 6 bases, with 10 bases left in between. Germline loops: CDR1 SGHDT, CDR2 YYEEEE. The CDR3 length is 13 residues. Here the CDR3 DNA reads TGTGCCAGCAGCTTGAGGGGCGCGGCTGAAGCTTTCTTT. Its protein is CASSLRGAAEAFF.

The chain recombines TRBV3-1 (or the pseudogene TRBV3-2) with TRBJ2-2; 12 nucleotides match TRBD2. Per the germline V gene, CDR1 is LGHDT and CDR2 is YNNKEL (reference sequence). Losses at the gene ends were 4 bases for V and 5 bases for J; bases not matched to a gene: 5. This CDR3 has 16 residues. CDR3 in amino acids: CASSLLAGGRTGELFF. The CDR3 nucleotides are TGTGCCAGCAGCCTGCTAGCGGGAGGGAGAACCGGGGAGCTGTTTTTT.

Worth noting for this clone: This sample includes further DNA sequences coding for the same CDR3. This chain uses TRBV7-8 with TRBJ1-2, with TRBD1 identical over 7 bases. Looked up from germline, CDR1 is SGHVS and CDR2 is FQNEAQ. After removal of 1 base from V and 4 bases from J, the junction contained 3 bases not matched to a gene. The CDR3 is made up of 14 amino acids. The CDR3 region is CASSLENRGYGYTF. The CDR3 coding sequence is TGTGCCAGCAGCTTAGAAAACAGGGGCTATGGCTACACCTTC.

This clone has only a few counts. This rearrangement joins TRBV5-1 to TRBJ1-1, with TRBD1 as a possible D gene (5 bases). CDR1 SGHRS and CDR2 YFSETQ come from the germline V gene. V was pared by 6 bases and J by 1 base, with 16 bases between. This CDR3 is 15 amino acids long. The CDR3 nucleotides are TGCGCCAGCAAGTTCCAGGGCGGTGAGAACACTGAAGCTTTCTTT. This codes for CASKFQGGENTEAFF.

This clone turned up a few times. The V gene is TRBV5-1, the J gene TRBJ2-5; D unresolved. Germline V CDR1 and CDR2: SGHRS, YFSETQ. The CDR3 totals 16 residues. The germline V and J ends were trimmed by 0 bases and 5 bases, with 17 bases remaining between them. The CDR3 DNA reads TGCGCCAGCAGCTTGGCCGAGTCTCAACGGCGGGAGACCCAGTACTTC. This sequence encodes CASSLAESQRRETQYF.

The CDR3 loop is CASSYFSCGQGVNTEAFF. CDR3 coding DNA: TGTGCCAGCAGTTACTTTTCCTGCGGACAGGGGGTGAACACTGAAGCTTTCTTT. The chain is built from TRBV6-7 and TRBJ1-1, with TRBD1 matching over 10 bases. TRBV6-7 carries the ORF label, with uncertain function. The CDR3 has 18 residues. The V gene end was trimmed by 1 base and the J gene end by 0 bases; junction bases not matched to a gene: 8.